The sequence of this T cell receptor beta chain was determined in a study of T cell repertoires in cytomegalovirus infection. Study-wide points: There were carriers of CMV plus the relevant HLA, and cumulative public TCR beta family frequency identified them. It was HLA-C-restricted CMV-specific TCR beta clonotypes that dominated the response ex vivo.

Each CDR3 protein is one row after TCRdb ran MiXCR on the reads. Of approximately 340,000 distinct CDR3 sequences in the sample, just under 30% are singletons; the top ten hold 15% to 20%. To note about this clonotype: The antigen remains undetermined.

CDR1 and CDR2 from the germline V gene are SEHNR and FQNEAQ (reference sequence). J was trimmed by 8 bases and V by 5 bases; bases with no gene match: 8. This CDR3 region has 14 residues. The receptor comes from a human donor in good health (CMV status not recorded). Some clones in this sample may be carry-over from other donors' samples. Sequencing used cultured PBMCs, obtained from culture after CMV antigen stimulation. The V call is TRBV7-9, the J call TRBJ2-1; 8 nucleotides agree with TRBD1. Here the CDR3 DNA reads TGTGCCAGCAGCGTAAGACAGGGGCGCCATGAGCAGTTCTTC. Translation: CASSVRQGRHEQFF.